These 19 T cell receptor beta chains were all obtained from the same sample, sequenced in a study of technical replicates of blood from a handful of donors (dated by TCRdb to the late 2010s). Receptor libraries were prepared by the immunoSEQ multiplex PCR assay. TCRdb's version of the immuneACCESS table is confined to in-frame rearrangements and falls short of the full clone set. An unresolved V gene accounts for under half of the shortfall where checked; the remainder is of unknown origin. The sample table shows 80,000 or so clones, and 95% to 98% are seen once. The ten most abundant clones make up about 0.15% of the sample. Sample: T cells isolated from PBMCs. Receptor source: a human donor in good health.

The rearrangement uses TRBV30 and TRBJ2-3, with 12 bases identical to TRBD2. The germline CDR1 and CDR2 sequences are GTSNPN and SVGIG (reference sequence). The CDR3 is made up of 14 amino acids. The ends lost 5 bases at V and 2 bases at J; junction bases unmatched: 2. The CDR3 DNA sequence: TGTGCCTGGCGACTAGCGGGGGCCACAGATACGCAGTATTTT. Translation gives CAWRLAGATDTQYF.

V usage is TRBV7-9 and J usage is TRBJ2-3; TRBD2 matches at 9 bases. The length of the CDR3 is 17 residues. The ends lost 5 bases at V and 2 bases at J; junction bases unmatched: 11. Germline CDR1 is SEHNR and CDR2 is FQNEAQ (reference sequence). The CDR3 sequence: CASSPKRLAGNTDTQYF. The DNA for the CDR3 is TGTGCCAGCAGCCCCAAAAGGCTAGCGGGGAACACAGATACGCAGTATTTT. Supplemented by reference TRBV7-9 and TRBJ2-3, the full variable domain reads DTGVSQNPRHKITKRGQNVTFRCDPISEHNRLYWYRQTLGQGPEFLTYFQNEAQLEKSRLLSDRFSAERPKGSFSTLEIQRTEQGDSAMYLCASSPKRLAGNTDTQYFGPGTRLTVL.

The chain links TRBV29-1 to TRBJ1-4, with D possibly matching TRBD1 (5 bases). The ends were cut back, 4 bases at V and 5 bases at J, with 11 bases in the middle. CDR1 is SQVTM and CDR2 is ANQGSEA in the germline V gene. CDR3 length equals 13 residues. CDR3 in DNA: TGCAGCGTTGCCCGACGGGGGAATGAAAAACTGTTTTTT. Amino acid sequence: CSVARRGNEKLFF.

The V and J genes are TRBV19 and TRBJ2-1, with 7 bases identical to TRBD1. Germline V lookup: CDR1 LNHDA, CDR2 SQIVND (reference sequence). V lost 7 bases and J lost 8; bases outside the gene matches: 14. This CDR3 has 15 amino acids. CDR3 loop: CASTPTGSLIYEQFF. The CDR3, as DNA: TGTGCCAGTACCCCGACAGGGTCCCTCATTTATGAGCAGTTCTTC.

V is TRBV28 and J is TRBJ1-2; D perhaps matches TRBD1 (6 bases). CDR3 length equals 15 residues. The V gene lost 10 bases and the J gene lost 5 bases, with 23 bases spanning the gap. CDR1 is MDHEN and CDR2 is SYDVKM in the germline V gene. The CDR3 region has the DNA TGTGCCAACCAACCCGGTACAGGGAGAGGGTATGGCTACACCTTC. Amino acid sequence: CANQPGTGRGYGYTF.

The V gene is TRBV10-3, the J gene TRBJ2-5; 7 bases are a match to TRBD1. CDR3 length equals 16 residues. The germline V gene encodes CDR1 ENHRY and CDR2 SYGVKD. V was pared by 3 bases and J by 4 bases, with 11 bases of the junction left unmatched. The CDR3 nucleotides are TGTGCCATCAGTGACGCAGGGGGTCGTACATCAGAGACCCAGTACTTC. Protein: CAISDAGGRTSETQYF.

The chain employs TRBV7-9 and TRBJ1-5; 11 bases line up with TRBD1. The CDR3 runs 18 residues. Germline V gives CDR1 SEHNR, CDR2 FQNEAQ (reference sequence). The J segment lost 2 bases and the V segment lost 3 bases, leaving 9 bases of the junction unmatched. CDR3 residues: CASSFGDRGERGNQPQHF. The CDR3, as DNA: TGTGCCAGCAGCTTCGGGGACAGGGGGGAGAGGGGCAATCAGCCCCAGCATTTT.

The chain combines TRBV7-6 with TRBJ2-1; D possibly corresponds to TRBD2 (5 bases). Trimming took off 1 base at V and 7 bases at J, with 11 bases between the two ends. Germline assignment: CDR1 SGHVS and CDR2 FNYEAQ. The CDR3 extends over 14 amino acids. Here the CDR3 reads CASSLEVGLNEQFF. CDR3 DNA: TGTGCCAGCAGCTTAGAGGTCGGACTTAATGAGCAGTTCTTC. Drawing the rest from reference TRBV7-6 and TRBJ2-1, the complete variable domain is GAGVSQSPRYKVTKRGQDVALRCDPISGHVSLYWYRQALGQGPEFLTYFNYEAQQDKSGLPNDRFSAERPEGSISTLTIQRTEQRDSAMYRCASSLEVGLNEQFFGPGTRLTVL.

The chain combines TRBV19 with TRBJ2-3; no definite D call. Germline loops: CDR1 LNHDA, CDR2 SQIVND (reference sequence). The CDR3 sequence is 11 residues long. The V gene lost 7 bases and the J gene lost 4 bases, with 6 bases spanning the gap. The CDR3 region has the DNA TGTGCCAGTACTGTGTCAGATACGCAGTATTTT. Protein sequence: CASTVSDTQYF.

The chain carries TRBV4-2 and TRBJ1-2; D unresolved. The CDR3 totals 14 residues. Germline V gives CDR1 LGHNA, CDR2 YNFKEQ. Trimming took off 0 bases at V and 4 bases at J, with 9 bases between the two ends. CDR3 sequence (DNA): TGTGCCAGCAGCCAAGATGAGAGAGGCTATGGCTACACCTTC. It encodes CASSQDERGYGYTF.

The chain links TRBV14 to TRBJ2-4; 7 nucleotides line up with TRBD2. Germline values: CDR1 SGHDN, CDR2 FVKESK. J was trimmed by 2 bases and V by 6 bases; bases with no gene match: 10. The CDR3 sequence is 16 residues long. The CDR3 region is CASSRGREGTKNIQYF. For the CDR3, the DNA is TGTGCCAGCAGTCGGGGGAGGGAGGGTACCAAAAACATTCAGTACTTC.

This chain links TRBV7-9 with TRBJ2-3, with D unresolved. Looked up from germline, CDR1 is SEHNR and CDR2 is FQNEAQ (reference sequence). V was pared by 5 bases and J by 2 bases, with 11 bases between. The CDR3 is 14 residues long. CDR3 coding DNA: TGTGCCAGCAGCCCGTCGGGTTCCACAGATACGCAGTATTTT. As protein: CASSPSGSTDTQYF. Drawing the rest from reference TRBV7-9 and TRBJ2-3, the complete variable domain is DTGVSQNPRHKITKRGQNVTFRCDPISEHNRLYWYRQTLGQGPEFLTYFQNEAQLEKSRLLSDRFSAERPKGSFSTLEIQRTEQGDSAMYLCASSPSGSTDTQYFGPGTRLTVL.

The rearrangement joins TRBV10-3 to TRBJ1-2; D remains ambiguous. The germline V gene encodes CDR1 ENHRY and CDR2 SYGVKD. V was cut by 4 bases and J by 0 bases, with 12 bases left in between. The CDR3 covers 15 residues. Here the CDR3 reads CAISGEPITNYGYTF. CDR3 DNA sequence: TGTGCCATCAGTGGGGAGCCGATAACTAACTATGGCTACACCTTC.

This rearrangement joins TRBV29-1 to TRBJ2-7; 8 nucleotides agree with TRBD2. Germline V gene lookup returns CDR1 SQVTM and CDR2 ANQGSEA. Trimming cost V 3 bases and J 1 base; bases outside gene matches: 11. This CDR3 region has 16 residues. The CDR3 nucleotides are TGCAGCGTTGATAGCTCCGGGACTAGGGGATCCTACGAGCAGTACTTC. As protein: CSVDSSGTRGSYEQYF.

The chain employs TRBV28 and TRBJ2-1, with 10 bases matching TRBD2. J lost 7 bases, V lost 5 bases, and 11 bases had no gene match. From germline, CDR1 is MDHEN and CDR2 SYDVKM. The CDR3 has 16 amino acids. The CDR3 bases are TGTGCCAGCAGTGGGGTTAAAAGCGGGAGGGCTAATGAGCAGTTCTTC. Translating it yields CASSGVKSGRANEQFF.

CDR3 residues: CASRGQGGGEQYF. For the CDR3, the DNA is TGCGCCAGCCGGGGACAGGGGGGAGGCGAGCAGTACTTC. The chain has TRBV10-1 and TRBJ2-7; 11 bases agree with TRBD1. Germline loops: CDR1 WNHNN, CDR2 SYGVQD (reference sequence). The CDR3 runs 13 residues. The ends lost 8 bases at V and 6 bases at J; junction bases unmatched: 6.

The gene calls are TRBV18 and TRBJ2-1; D may be TRBD1 (5 bases). The V gene lost 5 bases and the J gene lost 5 bases, with 16 bases spanning the gap. Per germline, CDR1 KGHSH and CDR2 LQKENI. CDR3 length equals 15 residues. The CDR3 protein is CASSKYRSLHNEQFF. CDR3 DNA sequence: TGTGCCAGCTCAAAGTACAGGTCCCTCCACAATGAGCAGTTCTTC.

This clone was seen only once. CDR3 in amino acids: CATSTPAGDGTGELFF. The CDR3 region has the DNA TGTGCCACCAGCACCCCCGCAGGGGACGGCACCGGGGAGCTGTTTTTT. V is TRBV15 and J is TRBJ2-2; tentatively, D is TRBD1 (6 bases). This CDR3 is built from 16 residues. Germline V lookup: CDR1 LNHNV, CDR2 YYDKDF (reference sequence). The V end was cut by 4 bases, the J end by 4 bases, with 16 bases between.

This clone was seen only once. This chain connects TRBV2 to TRBJ2-6, with D perhaps TRBD2 (6 bases). Germline lookup yields CDR1 SNHLY and CDR2 FYNNEI. Trimming pared 4 bases from V and 2 bases from J, leaving 15 bases between. The CDR3 has 17 amino acids. CDR3 nucleotide sequence: TGTGCCAGCAGTGGCCGGGGGAACGGGCCTGGGGCCAACGTCCTGACTTTC. As protein: CASSGRGNGPGANVLTF. The variable domain in full, completed from reference TRBV2 and TRBJ2-6, reads EPEVTQTPSHQVTQMGQEVILRCVPISNHLYFYWYRQILGQKVEFLVSFYNNEISEKSEIFDDQFSVERPDGSNFTLKIRSTKLEDSAMYFCASSGRGNGPGANVLTFGAGSRLTVL.